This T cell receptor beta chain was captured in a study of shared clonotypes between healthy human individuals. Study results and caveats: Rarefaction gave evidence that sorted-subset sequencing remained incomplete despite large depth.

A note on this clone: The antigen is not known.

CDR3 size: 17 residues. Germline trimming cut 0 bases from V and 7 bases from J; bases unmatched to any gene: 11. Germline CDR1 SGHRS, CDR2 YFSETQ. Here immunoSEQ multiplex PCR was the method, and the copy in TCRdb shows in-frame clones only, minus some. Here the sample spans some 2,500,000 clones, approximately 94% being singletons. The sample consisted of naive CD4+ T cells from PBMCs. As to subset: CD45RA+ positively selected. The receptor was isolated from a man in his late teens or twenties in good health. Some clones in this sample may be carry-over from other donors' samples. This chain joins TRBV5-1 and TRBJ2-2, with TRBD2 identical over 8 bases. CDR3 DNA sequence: TGCGCCAGCAGCTTGGTGAGGAGCGGGAGTTTTGGCGGGGAGCTGTTTTTT. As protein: CASSLVRSGSFGGELFF. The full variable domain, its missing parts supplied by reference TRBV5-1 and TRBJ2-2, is KAGVTQTPRYLIKTRGQQVTLSCSPISGHRSVSWYQQTPGQGLQFLFEYFSETQRNKGNFPGRFSGRQFSNSRSEMNVSTLELGDSALYLCASSLVRSGSFGGELFFGEGSRLTVL.